This T cell receptor beta chain was captured in a study of blood T cell repertoires in COVID-19. Germline V CDR1 and CDR2: SEHNR, FQNEAQ (reference sequence). The CDR3 has 14 amino acids. Trimming took 6 bases from V and 4 from J; bases not matched to a gene: 6. TCRdb's copy holds only in-frame clones and misses some; the assay was immunoSEQ multiplex PCR. The sample lists 200,000 to 250,000 clones, about nine tenths occurring once. The chain recombines TRBV7-9 with TRBJ2-5, with 9 bases lining up with TRBD1. The sequenced sample was peripheral blood. This receptor was identified in a woman between 45 and 65 years old with acute or convalescent COVID-19. As DNA, the CDR3 is TGTGCCAGCAGTCGCGGACAGGGGAGAGAGACCCAGTACTTC. Translating gives CASSRGQGRETQYF.